What follows are 3 T cell receptor beta chains derived from one specimen sequenced in a study of shared clonotypes between healthy human individuals. Some clones are missing from TCRdb's copy, which holds only in-frame ones; the method was immunoSEQ multiplex PCR. The table lists about 2.4 million clones, 80% to 95% of them singletons. Sequencing input: naive CD4+ T cells from PBMCs. Subset specified: CD45RA+ positively selected. These receptor sequences come from a man aged 18 to 30 in good health. Some clones in this sample may be carry-over from other donors' samples.

The V gene is TRBV6-1, the J gene TRBJ1-1; D is unresolved. This CDR3 contains 19 residues. V was cut by 4 bases and J by 1 base, with 25 bases left in between. In germline, CDR1 is MNHNS, CDR2 SASEGT. The CDR3 coding sequence is TGTGCCAGCAGTGCAAGATCTTACGGTCCGGAGGGTAAGAACACTGAAGCTTTCTTT. Translating it yields CASSARSYGPEGKNTEAFF.

This rearrangement joins TRBV6-1 to TRBJ2-2; 7 bases map to TRBD1. V lost 7 bases, J lost 2 bases, and 4 bases stayed unmatched. This CDR3 has 14 amino acids. The V gene's germline CDR1 is MNHNS and CDR2 SASEGT. The CDR3: CASKGGVNTGELFF. As DNA, the CDR3 is TGTGCCAGCAAAGGGGGCGTCAACACCGGGGAGCTGTTTTTT.

This sequence joins TRBV4-1 and TRBJ2-6; D not resolved. This CDR3 region has 18 residues. Germline V gene data show CDR1 as MGHRA and CDR2 as YSYEKL. With 0 bases removed from V and 0 bases from J, the gap between germline ends came to 12 bases. Here the CDR3 reads CASSQDSGVNSGANVLTF. CDR3 in DNA: TGCGCCAGCAGCCAAGATAGTGGGGTTAACTCTGGGGCCAACGTCCTGACTTTC.